The T cell receptor (beta chain) under discussion was sequenced for a study of T-cell reconstitution after alpha-beta-depleted transplantation in children. In germline, CDR1 is MNHNS, CDR2 SASEGT. Unmatched junction bases numbered 3, after V lost 5 bases and J lost 4 bases. CDR3 length equals 14 residues. It was with unique molecular identifiers that the TCRbeta library was prepared. TCRdb analysed the PCR reads with MiXCR anew, one entry per CDR3 protein. The sample yields under 850,000 distinct CDR3 sequences, less than 15% seen once. Many counts were recorded for this clonotype. This chain uses TRBV6-1 with TRBJ2-1; 9 bases match TRBD2. The sequence was collected from a girl aged 2 to 10 with congenital amegakaryocytic thrombocytopenia, due to receive a stem cell transplant. This specimen consisted of PBMCs, obtained before TCRalphabeta/CD19-depleted stem cell transplant. DNA for the CDR3: TGTGCCAGCAGTAGACTAGCGGAGTACAATGAGCAGTTCTTC. Protein product: CASSRLAEYNEQFF.